These T cell receptor beta chains were read from a single sample in a study of blood T cell repertoires in COVID-19. Assay used: immunoSEQ multiplex PCR; TCRdb lists only in-frame clones, some missing. The sample holds about 480,000 clones, nearly 90% seen once. The sample taken for sequencing was PBMCs or T cells enriched from blood (not recorded which). Source of these receptors: a young woman with acute COVID-19. CDR3s include the opening cysteine and the closing phenylalanine or tryptophan. Fields, in order: CDR3 protein, CDR3 DNA, D gene, clone size, J gene, V gene. A D gene is named only where the DNA matches it firmly. Clone size is given for some rows only: seen once, a few or many times, or a class if the clone is expanded.

CDR3: CASSLSQGPISTDTQYF
DNA: TGTGCCAGCAGTTTATCTCAGGGCCCTATTAGCACAGATACGCAGTATTTT
D: .
size: .
J: TRBJ2-3
V: TRBV28

CDR3: CASSLTTNEQFF
DNA: TGTGCCAGCAGCTTGACTACCAATGAGCAGTTCTTC
D: .
size: .
J: TRBJ2-1
V: TRBV7-2

CDR3: CASSAGQGAQDEKLFF
DNA: TGTGCCAGCAGTGCGGGACAGGGGGCGCAGGATGAAAAACTGTTTTTT
D: TRBD1
size: .
J: TRBJ1-4
V: TRBV6-1

CDR3: CASSLVGRQPQHF
DNA: TGTGCCAGCAGTTTAGTAGGGAGACAGCCCCAGCATTTT
D: .
size: .
J: TRBJ1-5
V: TRBV27

CDR3: CASSLGDRFDEKLFF
DNA: TGTGCCAGCAGCTTAGGGGACAGGTTCGATGAAAAACTGTTTTTT
D: TRBD1
size: .
J: TRBJ1-4
V: TRBV7-9

CDR3: CSVGGTPGNTIYF
DNA: TGCAGCGTTGGAGGAACACCTGGAAACACCATATATTTT
D: .
size: .
J: TRBJ1-3
V: TRBV29-1

CDR3: CASGYRGEQYF
DNA: TGTGCTAGTGGATACAGGGGCGAGCAGTACTTC
D: TRBD1
size: once
J: TRBJ2-7
V: TRBV12-5

CDR3: CASTVTGSPAEAFF
DNA: TGCGCCAGCACCGTCACAGGGAGTCCGGCTGAAGCTTTCTTT
D: .
size: .
J: TRBJ1-1
V: TRBV5-1

CDR3: CASSLGGSAQPQHF
DNA: TGTGCCAGCAGCTTAGGGGGCTCAGCTCAGCCCCAGCATTTT
D: .
size: .
J: TRBJ1-5
V: TRBV11-2

CDR3: CASSIQGYEQYF
DNA: TGCGCCAGCAGCATACAGGGCTACGAGCAGTACTTC
D: .
size: .
J: TRBJ2-7
V: TRBV5-1

CDR3: CASSIPAGGAETQYF
DNA: TGTGCCAGTAGTATTCCTGCGGGGGGCGCGGAGACCCAGTACTTC
D: TRBD2
size: .
J: TRBJ2-5
V: TRBV19

CDR3: CASSLTASGRRTDTQYF
DNA: TGTGCCAGCAGCTTAACGGCTAGCGGGAGGAGGACAGATACGCAGTATTTT
D: TRBD2
size: once
J: TRBJ2-3
V: TRBV11-3

CDR3: CASSQDPGGGGETQYF
DNA: TGCGCCAGCAGCCAAGATCCCGGGGGAGGGGGTGAGACCCAGTACTTC
D: .
size: .
J: TRBJ2-5
V: TRBV4-3

CDR3: CASSLWANENTGELFF
DNA: TGTGCCAGCAGTTTATGGGCGAACGAAAACACCGGGGAGCTGTTTTTT
D: .
size: .
J: TRBJ2-2
V: TRBV27

CDR3: CASSPRGLGGLSYEQYF
DNA: TGTGCCAGCAGTCCCCGGGGACTAGGGGGACTCTCATACGAGCAGTACTTC
D: TRBD2
size: once
J: TRBJ2-7
V: TRBV6-6

CDR3: CAGSRQPGQNNEQFF
DNA: TGTGCCGGCAGCCGGCAACCGGGACAGAACAATGAGCAGTTCTTC
D: TRBD1
size: once
J: TRBJ2-1
V: TRBV7-6

CDR3: CASTRDPDGYTF
DNA: TGCGCCAGCACCAGGGATCCTGATGGCTACACCTTC
D: .
size: .
J: TRBJ1-2
V: TRBV5-1

CDR3: CASSGTGYEQYF
DNA: TGTGCCAGCAGCGGCACAGGCTACGAGCAGTACTTC
D: .
size: .
J: TRBJ2-7
V: TRBV11-1

CDR3: CASSIQVLNTEAFF
DNA: TGTGCCAGTAGTATTCAGGTATTGAACACTGAAGCTTTCTTT
D: .
size: .
J: TRBJ1-1
V: TRBV19

CDR3: CASSYIFSSQGEQYF
DNA: TGTGCCAGCAGTTACATATTCAGTTCCCAGGGAGAGCAGTACTTC
D: .
size: .
J: TRBJ2-7
V: TRBV6-5

CDR3: CASRQSSYEQYF
DNA: TGCGCCAGCAGACAGAGCTCCTACGAGCAGTACTTC
D: .
size: .
J: TRBJ2-7
V: TRBV5-1

CDR3: CASSQGQGRTEAFF
DNA: TGCGCCAGCAGCCAAGGACAGGGTAGAACTGAAGCTTTCTTT
D: TRBD1
size: .
J: TRBJ1-1
V: TRBV4-3

CDR3: CASRPVGRRYTF
DNA: TGTGCCAGCCGTCCGGTTGGGCGCCGCTACACCTTC
D: .
size: .
J: TRBJ1-2
V: TRBV12-3/TRBV12-4

CDR3: CASSLGPANYNEQFF
DNA: TGTGCCAGCAGCTTGGGCCCAGCGAACTACAATGAGCAGTTCTTC
D: .
size: .
J: TRBJ2-1
V: TRBV5-5

CDR3: CASSLDRAYNSPLHF
DNA: TGTGCCAGCAGTTTGGACAGGGCTTATAATTCACCCCTCCACTTT
D: TRBD1
size: .
J: TRBJ1-6
V: TRBV27

CDR3: CASSLGRGPYEQYF
DNA: TGTGCCAGCAGCTTAGGTCGGGGTCCCTACGAGCAGTACTTC
D: .
size: few
J: TRBJ2-7
V: TRBV11-2

CDR3: CASSGSSNQPQHF
DNA: TGCGCCAGCAGTGGGAGTAGCAATCAGCCCCAGCATTTT
D: .
size: .
J: TRBJ1-5
V: TRBV10-2

CDR3: CASSLQGTPQYF
DNA: TGTGCCAGCAGCTTACAGGGAACCCCGCAGTATTTT
D: .
size: .
J: TRBJ2-3
V: TRBV7-2

CDR3: CSVANRLTEAFF
DNA: TGCAGCGTTGCGAACAGGTTGACTGAAGCTTTCTTT
D: .
size: .
J: TRBJ1-1
V: TRBV29-1

CDR3: CASSLGTGTGGYEQYF
DNA: TGCGCCAGCAGCTTGGGGACCGGGACAGGGGGCTACGAGCAGTACTTC
D: TRBD1
size: .
J: TRBJ2-7
V: TRBV5-1

CDR3: CASSPLGGNQPQHF
DNA: TGTGCCAGCAGCCCCTTAGGGGGCAATCAGCCCCAGCATTTT
D: .
size: .
J: TRBJ1-5
V: TRBV27

CDR3: CASSPAGGLWNEQFF
DNA: TGTGCCTCCTCCCCGGCGGGGGGGCTGTGGAATGAGCAGTTCTTC
D: TRBD2
size: .
J: TRBJ2-1
V: TRBV19

CDR3: CASSFRTARNSNQPQHF
DNA: TGTGCCAGTAGTTTCCGGACAGCACGTAATAGCAATCAGCCCCAGCATTTT
D: .
size: .
J: TRBJ1-5
V: TRBV19

CDR3: CASSFLRGTDTEAFF
DNA: TGCGCCAGCAGCTTCCTTCGGGGAACCGACACTGAAGCTTTCTTT
D: .
size: .
J: TRBJ1-1
V: TRBV5-1

CDR3: CASSQEGQWNSQYF
DNA: TGTGCCAGCAGCCAAGAGGGACAGTGGAATTCGCAGTATTTT
D: TRBD1
size: .
J: TRBJ2-3
V: TRBV3-1/TRBV3-2

CDR3: CASSPDISSYNEQFF
DNA: TGTGCCAGCAGTCCGGACATCAGCTCCTACAATGAGCAGTTCTTC
D: .
size: .
J: TRBJ2-1
V: TRBV27

CDR3: CASSFSRVQETQYF
DNA: TGTGCCAGCAGTTTCTCCAGGGTCCAAGAGACCCAGTACTTC
D: .
size: .
J: TRBJ2-5
V: TRBV27

CDR3: CASWDLGSNEQFF
DNA: TGTGCCAGTTGGGACTTGGGTTCCAATGAGCAGTTCTTC
D: .
size: .
J: TRBJ2-1
V: TRBV3-1/TRBV3-2

CDR3: CASSLPTGQGEKLFF
DNA: TGTGCCAGCAGTTTACCTACCGGACAGGGAGAAAAACTGTTTTTT
D: TRBD1
size: .
J: TRBJ1-4
V: TRBV28

CDR3: CASSEDRVYEQYF
DNA: TGCGCCAGCAGTGAGGACAGGGTTTACGAGCAGTACTTC
D: TRBD1
size: .
J: TRBJ2-7
V: TRBV10-2

CDR3: CASSTIAGYEQFF
DNA: TGTGCCAGCAGTACAATAGCGGGATATGAGCAGTTCTTC
D: TRBD2
size: .
J: TRBJ2-1
V: TRBV6-5

CDR3: CASSKPPEKLFF
DNA: TGTGCCAGCAGCAAGCCGCCGGAAAAACTGTTTTTT
D: .
size: .
J: TRBJ1-4
V: TRBV3-1/TRBV3-2

CDR3: CASSVGASGNTIYF
DNA: TGTGCCAGTAGTGTAGGGGCCTCTGGAAACACCATATATTTT
D: .
size: .
J: TRBJ1-3
V: TRBV19

CDR3: CASSEALGAPTDTQYF
DNA: TGTGCCAGCAGTGAAGCGTTAGGGGCGCCCACAGATACGCAGTATTTT
D: .
size: .
J: TRBJ2-3
V: TRBV25-1

CDR3: CASSLVLAGVMEETQYF
DNA: TGTGCCAGCAGCTTAGTTCTAGCGGGAGTGATGGAAGAGACCCAGTACTTC
D: TRBD2
size: .
J: TRBJ2-5
V: TRBV7-2

CDR3: CASSETGDEQYF
DNA: TGTGCCAGCAGCGAAACAGGGGACGAGCAGTACTTC
D: TRBD1
size: .
J: TRBJ2-7
V: TRBV7-9

CDR3: CASSLIREEQYF
DNA: TGTGCCAGCAGCTTAATACGGGAGGAGCAGTACTTC
D: .
size: .
J: TRBJ2-7
V: TRBV3-1/TRBV3-2